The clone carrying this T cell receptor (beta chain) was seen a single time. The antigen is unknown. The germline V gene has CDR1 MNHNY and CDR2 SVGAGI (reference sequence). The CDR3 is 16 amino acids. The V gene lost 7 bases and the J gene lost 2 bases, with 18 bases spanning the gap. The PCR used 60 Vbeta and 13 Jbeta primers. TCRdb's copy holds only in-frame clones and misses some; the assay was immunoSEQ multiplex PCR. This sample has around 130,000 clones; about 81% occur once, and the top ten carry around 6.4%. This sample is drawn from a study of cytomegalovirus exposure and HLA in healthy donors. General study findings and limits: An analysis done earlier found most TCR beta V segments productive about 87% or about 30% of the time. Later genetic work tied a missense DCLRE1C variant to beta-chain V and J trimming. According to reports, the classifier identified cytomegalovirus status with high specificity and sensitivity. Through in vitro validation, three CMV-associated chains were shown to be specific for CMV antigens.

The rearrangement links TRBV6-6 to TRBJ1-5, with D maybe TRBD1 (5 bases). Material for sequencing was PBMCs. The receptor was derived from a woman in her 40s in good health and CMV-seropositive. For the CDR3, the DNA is TGTGCCAGCACCCGACAGTCTCAAGTCGGCAATCAGCCCCAGCATTTT. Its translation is CASTRQSQVGNQPQHF.